This TCR beta chain appears in the sequencing data of a study of response to subunit inactivated influenza vaccine. TCRdb re-called the RT-PCR reads with MiXCR, one entry per CDR3 protein. Counted here are 300,000 to 350,000 distinct CDR3 sequences, about a fifth occurring once; the ten biggest clones make up approximately 10%. This clonotype was seen more than once but under ten times. Its target is not known. Germline V gene lookup returns CDR1 LNHNV and CDR2 YYDKDF (reference sequence). Deletions cut 2 bases from V and 1 base from J, with 8 bases between. The CDR3 length is 14 residues. Points from the study as a whole: Seasonal influenza vaccination, on each occasion, was suggested by the authors to recruit few new T cells.

The clonotype comes from a man in his fifties or sixties who received an inactivated influenza vaccine. The chain is built from TRBV15 and TRBJ1-1, with a tentative D call TRBD1 (5 bases). The material sequenced was PBMCs from blood, taken about 19 months after vaccination. CDR3 sequence: CATSRHTGNTEAFF. CDR3 nucleotide sequence: TGTGCCACCAGCAGACATACAGGGAACACTGAAGCTTTCTTT.